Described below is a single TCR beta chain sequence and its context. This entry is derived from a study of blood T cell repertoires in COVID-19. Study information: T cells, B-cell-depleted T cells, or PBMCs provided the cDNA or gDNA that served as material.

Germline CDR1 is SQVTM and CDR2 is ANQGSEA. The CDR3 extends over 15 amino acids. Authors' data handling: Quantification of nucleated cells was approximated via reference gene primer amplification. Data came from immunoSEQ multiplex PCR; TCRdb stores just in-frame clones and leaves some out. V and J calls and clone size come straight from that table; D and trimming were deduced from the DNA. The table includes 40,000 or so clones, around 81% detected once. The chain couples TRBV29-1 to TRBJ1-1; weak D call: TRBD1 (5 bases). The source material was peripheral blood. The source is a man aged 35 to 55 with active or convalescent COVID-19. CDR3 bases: TGCACTCCCAGCCCCGGGGGTTATCAGAACACTGAAGCTTTCTTT. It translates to CTPSPGGYQNTEAFF. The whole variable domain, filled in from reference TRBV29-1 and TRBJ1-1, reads SAVISQKPSRDICQRGTSLTIQCQVDSQVTMMFWYRQQPGQSLTLIATANQGSEATYESGFVIDKFPISRPNLTFSTLTVSNMSPEDSSIYLCTPSPGGYQNTEAFFGQGTRLTVV.